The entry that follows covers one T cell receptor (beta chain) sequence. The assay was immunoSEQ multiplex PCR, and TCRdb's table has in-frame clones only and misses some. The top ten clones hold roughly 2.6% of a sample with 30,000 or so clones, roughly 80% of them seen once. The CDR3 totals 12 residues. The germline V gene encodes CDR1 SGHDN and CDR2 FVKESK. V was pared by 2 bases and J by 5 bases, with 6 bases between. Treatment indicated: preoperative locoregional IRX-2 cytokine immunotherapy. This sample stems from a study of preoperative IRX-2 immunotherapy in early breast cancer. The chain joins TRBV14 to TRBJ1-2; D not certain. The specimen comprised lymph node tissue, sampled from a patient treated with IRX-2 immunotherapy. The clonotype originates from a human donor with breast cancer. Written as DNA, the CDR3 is TGTGCCAGCAGCCAAAGCGGTTATGGCTACACCTTC. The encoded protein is CASSQSGYGYTF.